The 9 T cell receptor beta chains below all came from one sample that was sequenced in a study of T-cell memory formation after mild COVID-19. TCRdb re-derived calls from the 5' RACE reads in MiXCR, one entry per CDR3 protein. The sample has hundreds of thousands of distinct CDR3 sequences, about a fifth seen once. Sequenced input: PBMCs or a T cell subset sorted from them (not recorded which). These receptors were taken from an adult woman who had mild COVID-19 (a few samples of this study predate the infection). Cell type and time point are not known.

The V and J genes are TRBV7-9 and TRBJ1-4, with D unclear. The germline V gene encodes CDR1 SEHNR and CDR2 FQNEAQ (reference sequence). This CDR3 spans 13 amino acids. The V end was cut by 11 bases, the J end by 7 bases, with 17 bases between. The CDR3, as DNA: TGTGCCGGAGAAATGGGGAGTAGTGAAAAACTGTTTTTT. It is translated as CAGEMGSSEKLFF.

V and J are TRBV7-6 and TRBJ2-2; 8 positions match TRBD2. The CDR3 length is 17 residues. The germline V gene encodes CDR1 SGHVS and CDR2 FNYEAQ. The junction had 5 bases not matched to a gene; V was cut back by 2 bases and J by 0 bases. The CDR3 is CASSLKRERSNTGELFF. As DNA, the CDR3 is TGTGCCAGCAGCTTAAAGCGGGAGAGATCGAACACCGGGGAGCTGTTTTTT.

This clonotype came up many times. The V gene is TRBV5-1, the J gene TRBJ2-7; the D gene could be TRBD1 or TRBD2 (5 bases each). Per the germline V gene, CDR1 is SGHRS and CDR2 is YFSETQ. The CDR3 loop spans 14 amino acids. Trimming removed 7 bases from V and 2 bases from J, with 16 bases in between. The CDR3 sequence is CASPWEQGTYEQYF. CDR3 coding DNA: TGCGCCAGCCCCTGGGAGCAGGGAACCTACGAGCAGTACTTC.

This clonotype was picked up a small number of times. This chain uses TRBV9 with TRBJ1-2, with D possibly matching TRBD1 (6 bases). Germline V gene lookup returns CDR1 SGDLS and CDR2 YYNGEE. This CDR3 spans 15 amino acids. Trimming removed 3 bases from V and 4 bases from J, with 16 bases in between. CDR3 nucleotides: TGTGCCAGCAGCGGTGGACAGACGATCCCCTATGGCTACACCTTC. This codes for CASSGGQTIPYGYTF.

This clonotype was seen more than once but under ten times. This rearrangement joins TRBV9 to TRBJ2-5, with TRBD1 matching over 8 bases. The CDR3 totals 13 residues. Germline trimming cut 3 bases from V and 10 bases from J; bases unmatched to any gene: 8. The germline V gene has CDR1 SGDLS and CDR2 YYNGEE. CDR3 region: CASSASTGDDQYF. CDR3 nucleotides: TGTGCCAGCAGCGCGTCGACAGGGGACGACCAGTACTTC.

This sequence joins TRBV7-2 and TRBJ2-7; possible D gene TRBD2, 5 bases. Trimming shortened V by 1 base and J by 3 bases, and 13 bases separated the two germline ends. The CDR3 is 15 amino acids. Germline values: CDR1 SGHTA, CDR2 FQGNSA. The CDR3 here is CASSLGRRVSYEQYF. The CDR3 nucleotides read TGTGCCAGCAGCTTAGGTCGGCGGGTAAGCTACGAGCAGTACTTC.

This clonotype was found many times. The V and J genes are TRBV7-2 and TRBJ2-6; 9 bases map to TRBD2. V was pared by 5 bases and J by 4 bases, with 15 bases of the junction left unmatched. Germline lookup yields CDR1 SGHTA and CDR2 FQGNSA. CDR3 length: 19 residues. The CDR3 region has the DNA TGTGCCAGCAGCCTTAGGGCTAGCGGGACCCAGGGAGGGGCCAACGTCCTGACTTTC. It codes for CASSLRASGTQGGANVLTF.

The V gene is TRBV5-5, the J gene TRBJ2-7, with no clear D. This CDR3 comprises 15 residues. Germline-derived CDR1 and CDR2 are SGHKS and YYEKEE (reference sequence). The V end was cut by 1 base, the J end by 4 bases, with 15 bases between. The CDR3 bases are TGTGCCAGCAGCTTGATTTTGGACGTCAGATACGAGCAGTACTTC. It is translated as CASSLILDVRYEQYF.

This clonotype appeared a few times. The J gene is TRBJ2-1, the V gene TRBV5-1; TRBD2 aligns across 11 bases. Germline CDR1 is SGHRS and CDR2 is YFSETQ. The V and J ends lost 4 bases and 10 bases, in that order; junction bases with no gene match: 4. This CDR3 contains 13 residues. DNA of the CDR3: TGCGCCAGCAGCGTGGGACTAGCGGAAGAGCAGTTCTTC. Its translation is CASSVGLAEEQFF.